These 29 T cell receptor beta chains share one sample of origin, sequenced in a study of blood T cells in healthy people across ages. Then a second PCR, running roughly 6 to 12 cycles, was carried out with a sample-barcoded 5' primer and a J-beta primer mix. One entry per CDR3 protein results from TCRdb running MiXCR on the 5' RACE reads. The sample consists of some 940,000 distinct CDR3 sequences, 25% to 35% of them appearing once. These data were also reused for a study on T cells of mothers and their children.

Sample: blood. Every receptor here comes from a woman aged 40 to 50 in good health.

The gene calls are TRBV12-3 or TRBV12-4 and TRBJ2-5; 12 bases are shared with TRBD1. There are 17 residues in the CDR3. The V gene end was trimmed by 5 bases and the J gene end by 4 bases; junction bases not matched to a gene: 11. CDR3 loop: CASSKIRDRGRGETQYF. For the CDR3, the DNA is TGTGCCAGCAGTAAAATCCGGGACAGGGGGCGCGGAGAGACCCAGTACTTC.

The chain combines TRBV20-1 with TRBJ1-5; no firm D call. The V and J ends lost 1 base and 5 bases respectively, with 12 bases between them. Germline values: CDR1 DFQATT, CDR2 SNEGSKA (reference sequence). The CDR3 covers 14 residues. In nucleotides, the CDR3 is TGCAGTGCTAGAGCGGGATTCGGGGATCAGCCCCAGCATTTT. This codes for CSARAGFGDQPQHF.

For the CDR3, the DNA is TGTGCCAGCAGCGACGGGACAGCGAATGAAAAACTGTTTTTT. It encodes CASSDGTANEKLFF. The chain employs TRBV25-1 and TRBJ1-4; 7 bases line up with TRBD1. V shed 6 bases, J shed 5 bases, and the junction held 6 bases outside the gene matches. The CDR3 contains 14 residues. Germline assignment: CDR1 MGHDK and CDR2 SYGVNS.

CDR3 amino acids: CASNLMGYEQYF. The CDR3 DNA sequence: TGTGCCAGCAATTTGATGGGCTACGAGCAGTACTTC. This chain uses TRBV12-3 or TRBV12-4 with TRBJ2-7; D unresolved. The CDR3 covers 12 residues. The V and J ends lost 7 bases and 3 bases respectively, with 10 bases between them.

The rearrangement joins TRBV11-2 to TRBJ2-5, with D possibly being TRBD1 or TRBD2 (5 bases each). The V end lost 3 bases, the J end lost 1 base, and 12 bases lay between the germline ends. Per the germline V gene, CDR1 is SGHAT and CDR2 is FQNNGV. This CDR3 is 15 amino acids long. The CDR3 DNA reads TGTGCCAGCAGCTTGCGTGGGGGTGGCCAAGAGACCCAGTACTTC. It translates to CASSLRGGGQETQYF.

This clonotype has just a few counts. The chain recombines TRBV5-1 with TRBJ2-7; 8 nucleotides agree with TRBD2. J lost 5 bases, V lost 4 bases, and 14 bases had no gene match. Germline-derived CDR1 and CDR2 are SGHRS and YFSETQ. This CDR3 has 16 residues. CDR3 nucleotide sequence: TGCGCCAGCAGCCGCCCCGGGGGGGCACGTTCCAACGAGCAGTACTTC. Amino acids: CASSRPGGARSNEQYF.

The chain joins TRBV20-1 to TRBJ1-2; D gene unclear. The V gene lost 4 bases and the J gene lost 6 bases, with 15 bases spanning the gap. Germline V CDR1 and CDR2: DFQATT, SNEGSKA (reference sequence). The CDR3 consists of 13 residues. The CDR3 sequence is CSATGRPVDGYTF. The CDR3 nucleotides are TGCAGTGCTACCGGACGACCGGTGGATGGCTACACCTTC.

This clonotype was observed many times. The rearrangement links TRBV7-2 to TRBJ1-5; weak D call: TRBD1 (6 bases). There are 16 residues in the CDR3. V gave up 0 bases and J gave up 7 bases, with 16 bases separating them. Germline V gene lookup returns CDR1 SGHTA and CDR2 FQGNSA. CDR3 coding DNA: TGTGCCAGCAGCTTAGCGGTCTTCGGGGGCCGGCAGCCCCAGCATTTT. Its translation: CASSLAVFGGRQPQHF. The complete variable domain, with remaining parts taken from reference TRBV7-2 and TRBJ1-5, reads GAGVSQSPSNKVTEKGKDVELRCDPISGHTALYWYRQSLGQGLEFLIYFQGNSAPDKSGLPSDRFSAERTGGSVSTLTIQRTQQEDSAVYLCASSLAVFGGRQPQHFGDGTRLSIL.

The genes are TRBV5-5 and TRBJ2-5; TRBD1 matches at 8 bases. Trimming cost V 0 bases and J 4 bases; bases outside gene matches: 8. CDR1 SGHKS and CDR2 YYEKEE come from the germline V gene (reference sequence). The CDR3 is 16 residues long. The CDR3 sequence: CASSLGRAGGAETQYF. In nucleotides, the CDR3 is TGTGCCAGCAGCTTGGGGCGGGCAGGGGGCGCAGAGACCCAGTACTTC.

In the case of this clonotype: At one end, the junction sequence differs from germline, possibly due to a read error. The V and J genes are TRBV20-1 and TRBJ2-7; D is possibly TRBD2 (7 bases). This CDR3 has 16 residues. In germline, CDR1 is DFQATT, CDR2 SNEGSKA (reference sequence). In DNA, the CDR3 is TGCGGTGCTCCGCTGGGCGGGGGCACCCTCTCCTACGAGCAGTACTTC. Its protein product is CGAPLGGGTLSYEQYF.

This clonotype was picked up a small number of times. The chain combines TRBV18 with TRBJ1-5; D is ambiguous. Deletions cut 3 bases from V and 4 bases from J, with 7 bases between. This CDR3 has 13 residues. CDR1 is KGHSH, CDR2 LQKENI, per germline. Here the CDR3 reads CASSPSKNQPQHF. DNA for the CDR3: TGTGCCAGCTCACCCAGCAAGAATCAGCCCCAGCATTTT.

This clonotype was seen only a few times. V is TRBV20-1 and J is TRBJ2-1, with D possibly called TRBD1 or TRBD2 (5 bases each). The V end lost 3 bases, the J end lost 12 bases, and 12 bases lay between the germline ends. Looked up from germline, CDR1 is DFQATT and CDR2 is SNEGSKA (reference sequence). This CDR3 has 11 amino acids. CDR3 DNA sequence: TGCAGTGCTAGGGGGTGGGGGTCGCAGTTCTTC. Translation: CSARGWGSQFF.

This chain joins TRBV2 and TRBJ2-5, with TRBD2 identical over 8 bases. J was trimmed by 2 bases and V by 2 bases; bases with no gene match: 4. The CDR3 totals 15 residues. CDR1 SNHLY and CDR2 FYNNEI come from the germline V gene. In DNA, the CDR3 is TGTGCCAGCAGTGAAATGGCGGGGGGACAAGAGACCCAGTACTTC. This sequence encodes CASSEMAGGQETQYF.

This clonotype was counted ten times or more. This chain joins TRBV24-1 and TRBJ2-7, with D uncertain. CDR3 length: 11 residues. The V gene lost 0 bases and the J gene lost 5 bases, with 1 base spanning the gap. Germline V gene lookup returns CDR1 KGHDR and CDR2 SFDVKD. CDR3 DNA sequence: TGTGCCACCAGTGATTTGAACGAGCAGTACTTC. Translation: CATSDLNEQYF.

This clonotype has a handful of counts. V and J are TRBV4-1 and TRBJ2-1; 9 bases align to TRBD1. V trimming: 0 bases; J trimming: 9 bases; junction bases outside the gene matches: 6. CDR1 is MGHRA, CDR2 YSYEKL, per germline. The CDR3 runs 15 residues. The chain's CDR3 is CASSQEGQGVREQFF. In DNA, the CDR3 is TGCGCCAGCAGCCAAGAGGGACAGGGTGTTCGTGAGCAGTTCTTC.

The V and J genes are TRBV28 and TRBJ1-5; the D is unclear. The germline gives CDR1 MDHEN, CDR2 SYDVKM. The CDR3 spans 14 residues. The ends were cut back, 8 bases at V and 4 bases at J, with 15 bases in the middle. The CDR3: CASAVALPNQPQHF. The CDR3 bases are TGTGCCAGCGCGGTCGCCCTTCCTAATCAGCCCCAGCATTTT.

This clonotype has more than one count but fewer than ten. The rearrangement joins TRBV20-1 to TRBJ2-1, with 8 positions matching TRBD2. The germline V gene has CDR1 DFQATT and CDR2 SNEGSKA (reference sequence). Trimming cost V 7 bases and J 4 bases; bases outside gene matches: 12. The CDR3 covers 15 residues. Here the CDR3 reads CSGETGGPSYNEQFF. CDR3 DNA: TGCAGTGGTGAAACGGGGGGGCCGTCGTACAATGAGCAGTTCTTC.

This clonotype turned up a few times. The DNA is left out, because the CDR3 cannot be placed on it with certainty; the CDR3 is given as TCRdb lists it. V and J are TRBV29-1 and TRBJ2-4; TRBD1 reflects the table's D call only, with no check against the DNA. The CDR3 totals 14 residues, both ends included. CDR1 SQVTM and CDR2 ANQGSEA come from the germline V gene. The CDR3 reads CSVGEGASKNIQDF.

This clonotype turned up a few times. The genes are TRBV10-3 and TRBJ1-1, with a weak D call TRBD1 (5 bases). The CDR3 is 14 residues long. Germline CDR1 ENHRY, CDR2 SYGVKD. V shed 11 bases and J shed 6 bases, with 22 bases lying between them. CDR3 in amino acids: CALKADGGSSEAFF. The CDR3 DNA reads TGTGCCCTTAAGGCGGACGGGGGTTCATCTGAAGCTTTCTTT.

This rearrangement joins TRBV28 to TRBJ2-7, with 7 positions matching TRBD1. The germline V gene encodes CDR1 MDHEN and CDR2 SYDVKM. This CDR3 is 13 amino acids long. The V gene end was trimmed by 7 bases and the J gene end by 2 bases; junction bases not matched to a gene: 5. The CDR3 DNA reads as TGTGCCAGCATGGACAGGTTAACCTACGAGCAGTACTTC. As protein: CASMDRLTYEQYF.

The genes are TRBV28 and TRBJ2-5; 8 bases align to TRBD1. Looked up from germline, CDR1 is MDHEN and CDR2 is SYDVKM. V dropped 6 bases and J dropped 6; count of bases not matched to a gene: 9. The length of the CDR3 is 14 residues. CDR3 loop: CASRPTGATKTQYF. The CDR3 DNA reads TGTGCCAGCAGACCGACAGGGGCTACCAAGACCCAGTACTTC.

The CDR3 region has the DNA TGTGCCACCAGTGACGAGGGGATTCAGCCCCAGCATTTT. Its translation is CATSDEGIQPQHF. The J gene is TRBJ1-5, the V gene TRBV24-1; weak D call: TRBD1 (5 bases). This CDR3 has 13 residues. The germline gives CDR1 KGHDR, CDR2 SFDVKD. V was cut by 4 bases and J by 6 bases, with 9 bases left in between.

This chain connects TRBV6-6 to TRBJ2-3; D may match TRBD1 or TRBD2 (6 bases each). CDR1 is MNHNY, CDR2 SVGAGI, per germline (reference sequence). Trimming took 4 bases from V and 4 from J, leaving 18 bases between them. This CDR3 spans 16 amino acids. The CDR3: CASSWGEQGGSDTQYF. In DNA, the CDR3 is TGTGCCAGCAGTTGGGGGGAACAGGGCGGCTCAGATACGCAGTATTTT.

Many counts were recorded for this clonotype. This rearrangement joins TRBV28 to TRBJ2-5, with a tentative D call TRBD2 (7 bases). Matching the DNA end better, TRBJ2-3 makes the J call doubtful. The CDR3 is 13 residues long. Germline CDR1 and CDR2: MDHEN and SYDVKM. The CDR3 spells CASSLTGRGTQYF. The CDR3 DNA follows: TGTGCCAGCAGTTTAACAGGGAGGGGTACGCAGTATTTT.

With respect to this clonotype: Since a much larger clone is just one base distant, this may be a read error. CDR3 sequence (DNA): TGTGCCAGCAGGTTCGGGGAAGAGACCCAGTACTTC. This sequence encodes CASRFGEETQYF. The chain combines TRBV12-3 or TRBV12-4 with TRBJ2-7; TRBD2 is a possible D gene (5 bases). The J call may be wrong; the DNA end is better matched by TRBJ2-5. The CDR3 spans 12 residues.

This chain connects TRBV6-5 to TRBJ1-6; weak D call: TRBD1 (6 bases). Germline V lookup: CDR1 MNHEY, CDR2 SVGAGI. The ends were cut back, 2 bases at V and 6 bases at J, with 14 bases in the middle. The CDR3 runs 16 residues. The CDR3 DNA sequence: TGTGCCAGCAGTTACAGGATAAACAGGGCTAATTCACCCCTCCACTTT. This encodes CASSYRINRANSPLHF.

On this clonotype itself: The junction departs from the called germline gene at one end, perhaps through a read error. The V and J genes are TRBV9 and TRBJ2-1, with a tentative D call TRBD1 (5 bases). The CDR3 sequence is 16 residues long. CDR1 SGDLS and CDR2 YYNGEE come from the germline V gene. CDR3 sequence reads: CAGSVGGHVSYNEQFF. The CDR3 DNA sequence: TGTGCCGGCAGCGTAGGTGGACACGTCTCCTACAATGAGCAGTTCTTC.

The rearrangement joins TRBV9 to TRBJ1-1; the D gene is possibly TRBD1 (5 bases). The CDR3 is 14 amino acids. CDR1 is SGDLS, CDR2 YYNGEE, per germline. V was cut by 4 bases and J by 1 base, with 11 bases left in between. CDR3 sequence: CASSIDGANTEAFF. CDR3 nucleotide sequence: TGTGCCAGCAGCATAGACGGGGCGAACACTGAAGCTTTCTTT.

This clonotype was picked up many times. The chain has TRBV9 and TRBJ2-7, with 9 bases aligning to TRBD1. The length of the CDR3 is 15 residues. Unmatched junction bases numbered 3, after V lost 0 bases and J lost 2 bases. CDR1 is SGDLS and CDR2 is YYNGEE in the germline V gene. The CDR3 DNA sequence: TGTGCCAGCAGCGTAGGGGACAGGGTCGCCTACGAGCAGTACTTC. It specifies CASSVGDRVAYEQYF. The whole variable domain, filled in from reference TRBV9 and TRBJ2-7, reads DSGVTQTPKHLITATGQRVTLRCSPRSGDLSVYWYQQSLDQGLQFLIQYYNGEERAKGNILERFSAQQFPDLHSELNLSSLELGDSALYFCASSVGDRVAYEQYFGPGTRLTVT.